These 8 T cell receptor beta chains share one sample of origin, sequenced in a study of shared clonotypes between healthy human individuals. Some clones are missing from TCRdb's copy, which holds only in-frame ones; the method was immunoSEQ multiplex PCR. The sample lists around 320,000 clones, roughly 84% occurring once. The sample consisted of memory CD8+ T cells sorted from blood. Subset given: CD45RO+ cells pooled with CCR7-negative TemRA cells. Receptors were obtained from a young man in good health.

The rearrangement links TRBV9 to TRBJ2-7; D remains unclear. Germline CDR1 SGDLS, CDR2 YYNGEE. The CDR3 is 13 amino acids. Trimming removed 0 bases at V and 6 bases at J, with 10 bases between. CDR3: CASSVEASGEQYF. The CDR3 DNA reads TGTGCCAGCAGCGTAGAGGCAAGTGGCGAGCAGTACTTC.

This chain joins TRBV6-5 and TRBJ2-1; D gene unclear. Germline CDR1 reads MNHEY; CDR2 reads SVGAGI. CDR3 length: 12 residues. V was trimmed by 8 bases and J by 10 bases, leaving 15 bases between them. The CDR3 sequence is CASSDDRKEQFF. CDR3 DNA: TGTGCCAGCTCTGACGACCGGAAGGAGCAGTTCTTC.

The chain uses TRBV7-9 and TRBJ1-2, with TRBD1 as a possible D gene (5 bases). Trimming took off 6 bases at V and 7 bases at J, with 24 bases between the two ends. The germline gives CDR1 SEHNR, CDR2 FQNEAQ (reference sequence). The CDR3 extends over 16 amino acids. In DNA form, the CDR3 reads TGTGCCAGCAGGCCAAAAGATCGGACGCCAAGGGGTGGCTACACCTTC. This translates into CASRPKDRTPRGGYTF.

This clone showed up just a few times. In nucleotides, the CDR3 is TGTGCCAGCAGCTCGTACATGGGTTGGGAGCAGTACTTC. Amino acids: CASSSYMGWEQYF. The rearrangement uses TRBV7-2 and TRBJ2-7; D uncertain. The CDR3 has 13 residues. Per the germline V gene, CDR1 is SGHTA and CDR2 is FQGNSA. Trimming stripped 4 bases from V and 7 bases from J, with 14 bases between. Based on the CDR3 plus reference TRBV7-2 and TRBJ2-7, the full variable domain is GAGVSQSPSNKVTEKGKDVELRCDPISGHTALYWYRQSLGQGLEFLIYFQGNSAPDKSGLPSDRFSAERTGGSVSTLTIQRTQQEDSAVYLCASSSYMGWEQYFGPGTRLTVT.

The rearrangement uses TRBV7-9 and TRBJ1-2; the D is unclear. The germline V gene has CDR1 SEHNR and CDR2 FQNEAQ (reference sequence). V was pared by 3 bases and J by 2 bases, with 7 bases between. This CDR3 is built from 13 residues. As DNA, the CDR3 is TGTGCCAGCAGCTTGACCGAAAACTATGGCTACACCTTC. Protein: CASSLTENYGYTF. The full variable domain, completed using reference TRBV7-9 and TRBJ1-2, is DTGVSQNPRHKITKRGQNVTFRCDPISEHNRLYWYRQTLGQGPEFLTYFQNEAQLEKSRLLSDRFSAERPKGSFSTLEIQRTEQGDSAMYLCASSLTENYGYTFGSGTRLTVV.

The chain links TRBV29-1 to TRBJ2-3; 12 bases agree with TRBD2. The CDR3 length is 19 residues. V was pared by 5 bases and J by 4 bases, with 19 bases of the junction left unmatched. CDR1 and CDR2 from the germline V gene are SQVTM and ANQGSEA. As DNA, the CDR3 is TGCAGCGTTAGGGGGTGGCTAGCGGGAGGGCTCTCAGCCCCAGATACGCAGTATTTT. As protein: CSVRGWLAGGLSAPDTQYF.

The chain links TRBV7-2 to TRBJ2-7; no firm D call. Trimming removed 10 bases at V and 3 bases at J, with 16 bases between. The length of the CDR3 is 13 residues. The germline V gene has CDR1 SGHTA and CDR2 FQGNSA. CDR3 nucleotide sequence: TGTGCCACCGGAGACCCACTTTACTACGAGCAGTACTTC. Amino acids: CATGDPLYYEQYF.

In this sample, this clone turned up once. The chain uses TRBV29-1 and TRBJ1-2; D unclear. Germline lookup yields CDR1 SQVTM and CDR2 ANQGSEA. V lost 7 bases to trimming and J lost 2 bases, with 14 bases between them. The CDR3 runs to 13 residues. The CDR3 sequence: CSAVGEANYGYTF. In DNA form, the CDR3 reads TGCAGCGCCGTCGGGGAGGCGAACTATGGCTACACCTTC.